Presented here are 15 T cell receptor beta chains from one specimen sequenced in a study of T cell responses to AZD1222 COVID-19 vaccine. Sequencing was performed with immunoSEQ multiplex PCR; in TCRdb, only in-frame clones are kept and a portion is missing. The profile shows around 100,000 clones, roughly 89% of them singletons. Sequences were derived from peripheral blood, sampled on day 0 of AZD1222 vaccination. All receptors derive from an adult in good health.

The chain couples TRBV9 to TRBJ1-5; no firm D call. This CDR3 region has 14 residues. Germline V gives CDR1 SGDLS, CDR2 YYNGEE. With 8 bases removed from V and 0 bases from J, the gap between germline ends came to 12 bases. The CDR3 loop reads CASSSGYSNQPQHF. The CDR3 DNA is TGTGCCAGTTCCTCGGGCTATAGCAATCAGCCCCAGCATTTT.

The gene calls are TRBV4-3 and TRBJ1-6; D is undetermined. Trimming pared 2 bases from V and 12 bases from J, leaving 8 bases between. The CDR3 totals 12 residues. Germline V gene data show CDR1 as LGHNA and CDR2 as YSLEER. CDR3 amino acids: CASSQFGEPLHF. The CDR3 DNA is TGCGCCAGCAGCCAATTTGGGGAACCCCTCCACTTT.

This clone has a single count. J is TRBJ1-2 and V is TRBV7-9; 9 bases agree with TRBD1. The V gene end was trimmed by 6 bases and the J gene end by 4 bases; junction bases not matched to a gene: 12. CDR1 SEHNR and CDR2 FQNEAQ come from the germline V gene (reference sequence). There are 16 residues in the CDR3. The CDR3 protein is CASRAGTGSRAYGYTF. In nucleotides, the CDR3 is TGTGCCAGCAGAGCCGGGACAGGGTCCCGAGCCTATGGCTACACCTTC.

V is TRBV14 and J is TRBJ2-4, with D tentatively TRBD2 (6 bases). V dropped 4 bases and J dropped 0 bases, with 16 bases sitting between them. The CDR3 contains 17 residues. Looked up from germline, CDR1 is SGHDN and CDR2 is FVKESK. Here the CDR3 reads CASSLSLGLGAKNIQYF. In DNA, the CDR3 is TGTGCCAGCAGCCTAAGTCTGGGACTCGGAGCCAAAAACATTCAGTACTTC.

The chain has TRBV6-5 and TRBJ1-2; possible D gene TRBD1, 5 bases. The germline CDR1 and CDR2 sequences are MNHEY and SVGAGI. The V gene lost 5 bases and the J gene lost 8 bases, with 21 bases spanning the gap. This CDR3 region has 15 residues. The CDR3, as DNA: TGTGCCAGCAGTCCAAATCCCGGGACTTGGGACGGCTACACCTTC. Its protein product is CASSPNPGTWDGYTF.

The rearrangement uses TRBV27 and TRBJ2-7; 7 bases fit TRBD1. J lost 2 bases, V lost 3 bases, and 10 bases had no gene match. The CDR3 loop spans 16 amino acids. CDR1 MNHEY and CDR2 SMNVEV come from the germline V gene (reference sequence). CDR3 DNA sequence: TGTGCCAGCAGTTTGACCGGGACAGTAACAACCTACGAGCAGTACTTC. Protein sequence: CASSLTGTVTTYEQYF.

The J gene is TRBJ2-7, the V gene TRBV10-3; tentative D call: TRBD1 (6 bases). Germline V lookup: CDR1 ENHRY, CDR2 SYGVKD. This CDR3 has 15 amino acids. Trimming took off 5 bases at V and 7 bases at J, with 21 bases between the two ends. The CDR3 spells CAISLQGSPMGEQYF. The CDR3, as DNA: TGTGCCATCAGTTTACAGGGTAGCCCGATGGGGGAGCAGTACTTC.

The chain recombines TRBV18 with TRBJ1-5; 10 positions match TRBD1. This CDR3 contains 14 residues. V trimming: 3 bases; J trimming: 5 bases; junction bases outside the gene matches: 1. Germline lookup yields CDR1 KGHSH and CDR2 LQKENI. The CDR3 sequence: CASSPGTGDQPQHF. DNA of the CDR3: TGTGCCAGCTCACCCGGGACAGGGGATCAGCCCCAGCATTTT.

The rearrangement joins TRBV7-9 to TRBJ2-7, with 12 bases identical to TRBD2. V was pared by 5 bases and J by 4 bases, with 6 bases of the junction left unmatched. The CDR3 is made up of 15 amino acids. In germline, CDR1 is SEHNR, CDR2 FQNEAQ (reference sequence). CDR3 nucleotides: TGTGCCAGCAGCCAACTAGCGGGAGGACCGTACGAGCAGTACTTC. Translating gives CASSQLAGGPYEQYF. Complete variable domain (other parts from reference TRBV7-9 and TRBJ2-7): DTGVSQNPRHKITKRGQNVTFRCDPISEHNRLYWYRQTLGQGPEFLTYFQNEAQLEKSRLLSDRFSAERPKGSFSTLEIQRTEQGDSAMYLCASSQLAGGPYEQYFGPGTRLTVT.

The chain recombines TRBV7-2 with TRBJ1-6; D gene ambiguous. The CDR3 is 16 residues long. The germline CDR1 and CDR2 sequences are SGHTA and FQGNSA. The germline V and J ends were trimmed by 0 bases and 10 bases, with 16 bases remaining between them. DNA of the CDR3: TGTGCCAGCAGCTTAGCCGGGCGGATGCCTGGGTCACCCCTCCACTTT. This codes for CASSLAGRMPGSPLHF.

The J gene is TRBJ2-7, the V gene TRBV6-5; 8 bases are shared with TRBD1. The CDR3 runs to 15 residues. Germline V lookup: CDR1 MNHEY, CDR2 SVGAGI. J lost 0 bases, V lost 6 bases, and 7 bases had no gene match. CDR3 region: CASRNDRGYSYEQYF. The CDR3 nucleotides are TGTGCCAGCAGAAACGACAGGGGCTACTCCTACGAGCAGTACTTC.

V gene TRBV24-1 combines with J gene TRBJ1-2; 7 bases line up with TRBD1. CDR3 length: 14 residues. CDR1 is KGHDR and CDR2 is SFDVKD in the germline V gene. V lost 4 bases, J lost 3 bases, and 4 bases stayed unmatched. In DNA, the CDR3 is TGTGCCACCAGTGAGGGGACAGCCTACTATGGCTACACCTTC. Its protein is CATSEGTAYYGYTF.

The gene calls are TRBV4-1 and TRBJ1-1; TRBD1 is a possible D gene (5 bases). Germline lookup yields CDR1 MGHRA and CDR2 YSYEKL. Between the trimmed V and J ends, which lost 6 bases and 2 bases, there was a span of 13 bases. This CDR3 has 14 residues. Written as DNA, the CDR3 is TGCGCCAGCAGGACTCAGGGTTTTAACACTGAAGCTTTCTTT. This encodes CASRTQGFNTEAFF.

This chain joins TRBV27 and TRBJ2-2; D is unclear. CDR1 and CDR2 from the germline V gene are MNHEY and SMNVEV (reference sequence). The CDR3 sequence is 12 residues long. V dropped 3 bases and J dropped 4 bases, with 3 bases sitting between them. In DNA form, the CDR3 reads TGTGCCAGCAGTTTGGGCACCGGGGAGCTGTTTTTT. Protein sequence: CASSLGTGELFF.

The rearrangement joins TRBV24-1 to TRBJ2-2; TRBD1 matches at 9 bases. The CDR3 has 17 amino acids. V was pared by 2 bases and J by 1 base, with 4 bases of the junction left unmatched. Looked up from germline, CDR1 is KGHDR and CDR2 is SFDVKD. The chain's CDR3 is CATSDSGTGWNTGELFF. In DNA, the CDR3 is TGTGCCACCAGTGATTCTGGGACAGGGTGGAACACCGGGGAGCTGTTTTTT.